What follows are 23 T cell receptor beta chains derived from one specimen sequenced in a study of cytomegalovirus exposure and HLA in healthy donors. This PCR relied on a set of 60 Vbeta primers and 13 Jbeta primers. TCRdb's table, derived via immunoSEQ multiplex PCR, lists solely in-frame clones and lacks some. This sample has 150,000 to 200,000 clones, with about four fifths found just once. The sample taken for sequencing was PBMCs. Receptors were obtained from a woman aged 40 to 50 in good health and CMV-seronegative.

This clone came up a few times. Other nucleotide sequences from this sample produce the same CDR3. The rearrangement uses TRBV18 and TRBJ1-1; 8 bases map to TRBD1. The CDR3 covers 12 residues. The germline gives CDR1 KGHSH, CDR2 LQKENI. Unmatched junction bases numbered 2, after V lost 5 bases and J lost 6 bases. Here the CDR3 reads CASSLQGAEAFF. The CDR3 DNA sequence: TGTGCCAGCTCATTACAGGGGGCTGAAGCTTTCTTT.

The chain links TRBV9 to TRBJ2-5; D is ambiguous. Germline CDR1 is SGDLS and CDR2 is YYNGEE. The CDR3 has 13 amino acids. V was clipped by 5 bases and J by 1 base, with 9 bases between them. CDR3 sequence: CASSERPQETQYF. The CDR3 DNA reads as TGTGCCAGCAGTGAGCGCCCCCAAGAGACCCAGTACTTC.

The DNA of the CDR3 is TGTGCCAGTAGTATAGGAGGCTCGACTAATGAAAAACTGTTTTTT. It specifies CASSIGGSTNEKLFF. The chain joins TRBV19 to TRBJ1-4; D uncertain. Germline lookup yields CDR1 LNHDA and CDR2 SQIVND (reference sequence). V shed 1 base and J shed 2 bases, with 8 bases lying between them. This CDR3 contains 15 residues.

In this sample, this clone turned up a few times. The chain has TRBV5-6 and TRBJ1-2; D unclear. The CDR3 sequence is 13 residues long. Germline loops: CDR1 SGHDT, CDR2 YYEEEE. Trimming stripped 1 base from V and 4 bases from J, with 8 bases between. Written as DNA, the CDR3 is TGTGCCAGCAGCTTGCGGGAATTCTATGGCTACACCTTC. This translates into CASSLREFYGYTF.

This chain joins TRBV30 and TRBJ1-2, with 11 bases lining up with TRBD1. Per the germline V gene, CDR1 is GTSNPN and CDR2 is SVGIG (reference sequence). The CDR3 sequence is 14 residues long. V dropped 4 bases and J dropped 2; count of bases not matched to a gene: 3. The CDR3 sequence: CAWTRDRGNYGYTF. The CDR3 region has the DNA TGTGCCTGGACCCGGGACAGGGGGAACTATGGCTACACCTTC.

The rearrangement links TRBV30 to TRBJ2-2; TRBD1 matches at 7 bases. J was trimmed by 3 bases and V by 7 bases; bases with no gene match: 5. Germline V gene data show CDR1 as GTSNPN and CDR2 as SVGIG (reference sequence). The CDR3 has 13 amino acids. CDR3 region: CAYRGFHTGELFF. CDR3 nucleotides: TGTGCCTACAGGGGCTTCCACACCGGGGAGCTGTTTTTT.

The chain recombines TRBV5-1 with TRBJ1-1; 7 bases agree with TRBD1. CDR1 SGHRS and CDR2 YFSETQ come from the germline V gene. Unmatched junction bases numbered 6, after V lost 4 bases and J lost 0 bases. The CDR3 loop spans 15 amino acids. In DNA form, the CDR3 reads TGCGCCAGCAGCCTGATGACAGGGATGAACACTGAAGCTTTCTTT. Residues: CASSLMTGMNTEAFF.

The chain links TRBV7-2 to TRBJ2-1; 13 nucleotides match TRBD2. The germline V gene encodes CDR1 SGHTA and CDR2 FQGNSA. CDR3 length: 16 amino acids. J gave up 6 bases and V 5 bases, and 7 bases lay outside the gene matches. This CDR3 reads CASSLTSGRVGNEQFF. The DNA of the CDR3 is TGTGCCAGCAGCCTCACTAGCGGGAGGGTTGGCAATGAGCAGTTCTTC.

The chain couples TRBV13 to TRBJ2-7, with 7 positions matching TRBD2. V lost 9 bases, J lost 2 bases, and 7 bases stayed unmatched. CDR3 size: 13 residues. Germline V gene lookup returns CDR1 PRHDT and CDR2 FYEKMQ (reference sequence). For the CDR3, the DNA is TGTGCCAGTGCCCGACTAGCCCCCTACGAGCAGTACTTC. It encodes CASARLAPYEQYF.

The V gene is TRBV6-1, the J gene TRBJ2-7; possible D gene TRBD1, 6 bases. This CDR3 has 16 amino acids. Between the trimmed V and J ends, which lost 1 base and 0 bases, there was a span of 13 bases. Germline V gene sequence: CDR1 MNHNS, CDR2 SASEGT. This CDR3 is CASSEDVGTPSYEQYF. The CDR3 nucleotides are TGTGCCAGCAGTGAAGACGTGGGGACACCCTCCTACGAGCAGTACTTC.

This clone was observed once. CDR3 residues: CASSLAEGRTSPLHF. As DNA, the CDR3 is TGTGCCAGCAGCTTAGCCGAGGGGAGGACTTCACCCCTCCACTTT. The chain has TRBV7-8 and TRBJ1-6; weak D call: TRBD1 (5 bases). Germline CDR1 is SGHVS and CDR2 is FQNEAQ. This CDR3 spans 15 amino acids. The V gene lost 0 bases and the J gene lost 9 bases, with 12 bases spanning the gap.

This clone is a singleton in its sample. The chain uses TRBV7-2 and TRBJ2-7; 10 nucleotides line up with TRBD2. J lost 0 bases, V lost 5 bases, and 10 bases had no gene match. The V gene's germline CDR1 is SGHTA and CDR2 FQGNSA. The CDR3 sequence is 17 residues long. CDR3: CASSPSGTSAYSYEQYV. The CDR3 nucleotides read TGTGCCAGCAGCCCATCCGGGACTAGCGCCTACTCCTACGAGCAGTACGTC.

The chain is built from TRBV29-1 and TRBJ2-5, with 8 bases aligning to TRBD1. The DNA end is more similar to TRBJ2-7, so the J call may be wrong. The CDR3 is 14 amino acids. Germline V gene data show CDR1 as SQVTM and CDR2 as ANQGSEA. The CDR3 coding sequence is TGCAGCGTTTCGACAGGGGTGAGCTCCTACGAGCAGTACTTC. Its translation: CSVSTGVSSYEQYF.

This clone was detected only a few times. The chain employs TRBV5-1 and TRBJ2-7, with D possibly being TRBD2 (6 bases). From germline, CDR1 is SGHRS and CDR2 YFSETQ. Trimming took 0 bases from V and 7 from J, leaving 8 bases between them. This CDR3 spans 12 amino acids. The CDR3 region is CASSLAGGEQYF. The CDR3 DNA follows: TGCGCCAGCAGCTTGGCCGGGGGAGAGCAGTACTTC.

This chain joins TRBV29-1 and TRBJ1-1, with 7 bases identical to TRBD1. V lost 7 bases to trimming and J lost 2 bases; unmatched junction nucleotides: 7. CDR3 length: 13 amino acids. The germline V gene encodes CDR1 SQVTM and CDR2 ANQGSEA. The CDR3 DNA follows: TGCAGCGCCTTGGGGACAGATAACACTGAAGCTTTCTTT. Translation gives CSALGTDNTEAFF.

The chain couples TRBV7-2 to TRBJ2-5, with 7 bases lining up with TRBD1. The tail of the sequence fits TRBJ2-7 better, so the J call may be wrong. CDR1 and CDR2 (germline): SGHTA, FQGNSA. This CDR3 has 13 amino acids. DNA for the CDR3: TGTGCCAGCAGCTTAACAGGGGCCTACGAGCAGTACTTC. Amino acid sequence: CASSLTGAYEQYF.

DNA of the CDR3: TGTGCCAGCAGACACGGACAGGGGGCCGGTGAAAAACTGTTTTTT. Protein: CASRHGQGAGEKLFF. The chain couples TRBV5-8 to TRBJ1-4; 11 bases are shared with TRBD1. V shed 5 bases, J shed 7 bases, and the junction held 7 bases outside the gene matches. The CDR3 length is 15 residues. Germline CDR1 SGHTS, CDR2 YDEGEE.

The gene calls are TRBV5-8 and TRBJ2-5; TRBD2 matches at 11 bases. Germline V gene data show CDR1 as SGHTS and CDR2 as YDEGEE. The CDR3 spans 15 residues. V dropped 4 bases and J dropped 5; count of bases not matched to a gene: 7. CDR3 nucleotides: TGTGCCAGCAGCGGGATTCTAGCGGGGGGCGAGACCCAGTACTTC. Translating it yields CASSGILAGGETQYF.

V gene TRBV29-1 combines with J gene TRBJ1-1, with D perhaps TRBD1 (5 bases). Trimming stripped 8 bases from V and 4 bases from J, with 23 bases between. CDR1 and CDR2 from the germline V gene are SQVTM and ANQGSEA. The CDR3 is 15 residues long. The CDR3 DNA follows: TGCAGCACAGAAGACGGGGGTTTTATGGGCACTGAAGCTTTCTTT. This translates into CSTEDGGFMGTEAFF.

The rearrangement joins TRBV19 to TRBJ1-5; D is unresolved. The CDR3 length is 13 residues. Germline CDR1 is LNHDA and CDR2 is SQIVND (reference sequence). V was trimmed by 6 bases and J by 4 bases, leaving 10 bases between them. This CDR3 is CASRSPRNQPQHF. In nucleotides, the CDR3 is TGTGCCAGTAGGAGTCCGAGAAATCAGCCCCAGCATTTT.

The chain carries TRBV6-6 and TRBJ1-2; TRBD1 matches at 9 bases. The germline V gene encodes CDR1 MNHNY and CDR2 SVGAGI (reference sequence). Trimming cost V 0 bases and J 6 bases; bases outside gene matches: 2. The CDR3 is 14 amino acids. CDR3 coding DNA: TGTGCCAGCAGTTACTCCCGGACAGGGGATGGCTACACCTTC. This sequence encodes CASSYSRTGDGYTF.

The chain has TRBV29-1 and TRBJ1-2; 9 bases fit TRBD1. The germline V gene encodes CDR1 SQVTM and CDR2 ANQGSEA. The CDR3 has 13 residues. The V segment lost 7 bases and the J segment 1 base; nucleotides outside the gene matches: 4. The DNA of the CDR3 is TGCAGCGGGTGGACAGGGGATAACTATGGCTACACCTTC. This gives the protein CSGWTGDNYGYTF.

This rearrangement joins TRBV27 to TRBJ1-1, with D possibly TRBD1 on 6 matching bases. Trimming removed 2 bases at V and 10 bases at J, with 11 bases between. This CDR3 has 12 amino acids. Per germline, CDR1 MNHEY and CDR2 SMNVEV (reference sequence). The DNA of the CDR3 is TGTGCCAGCAGTTTAAGGGGGGGTCTAGCTTTCTTT. Encoded protein: CASSLRGGLAFF.